What follows are 31 T cell receptor beta chains derived from one specimen sequenced in a study of Graves' ophthalmopathy and Graves' hyperthyroidism. TCR beta CDR3 regions were amplified from RNA transcripts. Second-round multiplex PCR came after a first-round RT-PCR that employed HTBI primers. Via MiXCR, TCRdb re-called the multiplex PCR reads, giving one row per CDR3 protein. The sample lists some 1.1 million distinct CDR3 sequences; about 40% were seen once. Sequencing was carried out using peripheral blood or thyroid tissue (not recorded which). These receptors were obtained from an adult man with Graves' hyperthyroidism.

The CDR3: CSVAATGNTGELFF. The DNA of the CDR3 is TGCAGCGTTGCCGCGACAGGGAACACCGGGGAGCTGTTTTTT. The chain employs TRBV29-1 and TRBJ2-2; D is perhaps TRBD1 (6 bases). This CDR3 comprises 14 residues. Germline V gives CDR1 SQVTM, CDR2 ANQGSEA. V was shortened by 4 bases and J by 1 base, with 10 bases between the two germline ends.

This clonotype was found many times. The chain combines TRBV9 with TRBJ2-7; 10 bases align to TRBD1. Losses at the gene ends were 0 bases for V and 3 bases for J; bases not matched to a gene: 6. Germline V lookup: CDR1 SGDLS, CDR2 YYNGEE. The CDR3 is made up of 16 amino acids. CDR3 sequence reads: CASSVEAGQGDYEQYF. The CDR3 coding sequence is TGTGCCAGCAGCGTAGAGGCAGGACAGGGGGACTACGAGCAGTACTTC. Full variable domain (remainder filled in from reference TRBV9 and TRBJ2-7): DSGVTQTPKHLITATGQRVTLRCSPRSGDLSVYWYQQSLDQGLQFLIQYYNGEERAKGNILERFSAQQFPDLHSELNLSSLELGDSALYFCASSVEAGQGDYEQYFGPGTRLTVT.

The chain joins TRBV7-9 to TRBJ2-5; TRBD2 matches 10 bases. The CDR3 is made up of 17 amino acids. Germline CDR1 SEHNR, CDR2 FQNEAQ (reference sequence). The V segment lost 5 bases and the J segment 1 base; nucleotides outside the gene matches: 10. CDR3 sequence (DNA): TGTGCCAGCAGCCCTCTACTAGCGGGGCCAACCCAAGAGACCCAGTACTTC. It specifies CASSPLLAGPTQETQYF.

This clonotype was detected many times. This chain links TRBV7-9 with TRBJ1-2, with TRBD1 as a possible D gene (6 bases). V dropped 6 bases and J dropped 4 bases, with 12 bases sitting between them. The CDR3 is made up of 13 amino acids. Germline V lookup: CDR1 SEHNR, CDR2 FQNEAQ (reference sequence). CDR3 DNA sequence: TGTGCCAGCAGTTCGGACAGACTCTATGGCTACACCTTC. Translated, it gives CASSSDRLYGYTF. Complete variable domain (other parts from reference TRBV7-9 and TRBJ1-2): DTGVSQNPRHKITKRGQNVTFRCDPISEHNRLYWYRQTLGQGPEFLTYFQNEAQLEKSRLLSDRFSAERPKGSFSTLEIQRTEQGDSAMYLCASSSDRLYGYTFGSGTRLTVV.

As for this clonotype: The germline gene is not matched at one end of the junction; a read error may be the cause. The V and J genes are TRBV4-3 and TRBJ1-5; weak D call: TRBD1 (5 bases). The CDR3 length is 15 residues. Germline V lookup: CDR1 LGHNA, CDR2 YSLEER. The CDR3 DNA reads TGCGCCAGCAGCCAAGAAGGAGGGGTCGGTCAGCCCGAGCATTTT. It yields the protein CASSQEGGVGQPEHF.

The chain couples TRBV15 to TRBJ1-2; D is possibly TRBD1 (5 bases). There are 13 residues in the CDR3. The germline V gene encodes CDR1 LNHNV and CDR2 YYDKDF (reference sequence). V shed 3 bases and J shed 13 bases, with 18 bases lying between them. CDR3 nucleotide sequence: TGTGCCACCAGCAGGGGCGGGGGGGACGTTTGCACCTTC. Translating gives CATSRGGGDVCTF.

This clonotype was counted at least ten times. The V and J genes are TRBV9 and TRBJ1-5; possibly TRBD1 for D (5 bases). The CDR3 runs 14 residues. Trimming shortened V by 0 bases and J by 9 bases, and 13 bases separated the two germline ends. Germline CDR1 SGDLS, CDR2 YYNGEE. CDR3 loop: CASSVGAQGWPQHF. The CDR3 coding sequence is TGTGCCAGCAGCGTAGGGGCTCAGGGCTGGCCCCAGCATTTT.

This clonotype was seen repeatedly, ten times or more. The genes are TRBV6-6 and TRBJ1-5; D call uncertain. This CDR3 spans 11 amino acids. Germline CDR1 reads MNHNY; CDR2 reads SVGAGI (reference sequence). Trimming removed 6 bases from V and 9 bases from J, with 9 bases in between. DNA of the CDR3: TGTGCCAGCAGGAATCGGGGGCCCCAGCATTTT. Its translation: CASRNRGPQHF.

This clonotype showed up many times. V is TRBV4-2 and J is TRBJ1-6; D is undetermined. CDR1 is LGHNA, CDR2 YNFKEQ, per germline. This CDR3 contains 15 residues. Trimming pared 1 base from V and 7 bases from J, leaving 11 bases between. This CDR3 reads CASSQAGGLNSPLHF. CDR3 nucleotide sequence: TGTGCCAGCAGCCAAGCAGGAGGGCTCAATTCACCCCTCCACTTT.

This clonotype was found a few times. CDR3 coding DNA: TGTGCCAGCAGCTTCACCTACGGGACAGTGGGTGAAAAACTGTTTTTT. Protein sequence: CASSFTYGTVGEKLFF. The rearrangement joins TRBV7-9 to TRBJ1-4; 7 bases line up with TRBD1. Germline-derived CDR1 and CDR2 are SEHNR and FQNEAQ (reference sequence). After removal of 3 bases from V and 7 bases from J, the junction contained 11 bases not matched to a gene. This CDR3 contains 16 residues. Supplemented by reference TRBV7-9 and TRBJ1-4, the full variable domain reads DTGVSQNPRHKITKRGQNVTFRCDPISEHNRLYWYRQTLGQGPEFLTYFQNEAQLEKSRLLSDRFSAERPKGSFSTLEIQRTEQGDSAMYLCASSFTYGTVGEKLFFGSGTQLSVL.

Many counts were recorded for this clonotype. The chain uses TRBV19 and TRBJ1-1, with D possibly being TRBD1 (5 bases). Trimming removed 6 bases from V and 1 base from J, with 9 bases in between. Germline values: CDR1 LNHDA, CDR2 SQIVND (reference sequence). The CDR3 is made up of 13 amino acids. CDR3 coding DNA: TGTGCCAGTAGACTGGACAAGAACACTGAAGCTTTCTTT. Protein product: CASRLDKNTEAFF.

For this clonotype: Given a much more abundant clone one base away, this may be a read error. V and J are TRBV7-7 and TRBJ2-5; D uncertain. V was clipped by 1 base and J by 6 bases, with 12 bases between them. Germline V gene sequence: CDR1 SSHAT, CDR2 FNYEAQ (reference sequence). CDR3 length: 14 amino acids. The CDR3 reads CASSLDGLWQTQYF. Written as DNA, the CDR3 is TGTGCCAGCAGCTTAGACGGGCTATGGCAGACCCAGTACTTC.

The table lists this clonotype with many counts. The chain has TRBV7-2 and TRBJ1-2, with TRBD1 as a possible D gene (5 bases). CDR1 and CDR2 from the germline V gene are SGHTA and FQGNSA. This CDR3 comprises 13 residues. V lost 5 bases to trimming and J lost 7 bases, with 14 bases between them. The DNA for the CDR3 is TGTGCCAGCAGCGCGGGACCCGGTGGTGGCTACACCTTC. Translating it yields CASSAGPGGGYTF.

V and J are TRBV28 and TRBJ1-2; D gene uncertain. CDR1 is MDHEN, CDR2 SYDVKM, per germline. The V gene lost 3 bases and the J gene lost 3 bases, with 11 bases spanning the gap. The CDR3 extends over 14 amino acids. The CDR3: CASSFRNTYYGYTF. In DNA form, the CDR3 reads TGTGCCAGCAGTTTTAGGAACACCTACTATGGCTACACCTTC.

This clonotype was counted a few times. The CDR3 here is CASSVRVVLGDTQYF. DNA of the CDR3: TGTGCCAGCAGCGTAAGGGTCGTGTTGGGAGATACGCAGTATTTT. The chain recombines TRBV9 with TRBJ2-3; no clear D. V was cut by 1 base and J by 5 bases, with 14 bases left in between. The V gene's germline CDR1 is SGDLS and CDR2 YYNGEE. The CDR3 covers 15 residues.

About this clonotype: At one of its ends the junction is not consistent with the germline gene, which may arise from a read error. The V gene is TRBV10-3, the J gene TRBJ1-3; the D is unclear. The CDR3 has 17 residues. Germline V gene sequence: CDR1 ENHRY, CDR2 SYGVKD. The CDR3 sequence: CASSYELEETYGNTIYF. For the CDR3, the DNA is TGTGCCAGCAGTTACGAGTTAGAAGAGACCTATGGAAACACCATATATTTT.

A note on this clonotype: A single base separates this from a much larger clone, so it may be a read error. The chain carries TRBV20-1 and TRBJ2-7; 10 bases line up with TRBD2. Germline CDR1 DFQATT, CDR2 SNEGSKA (reference sequence). This CDR3 spans 15 amino acids. CDR3 protein: CSANLAGGMTYEQCF. CDR3 in DNA: TGCAGTGCTAACTTAGCGGGGGGTATGACCTACGAGCAGTGCTTC.

There are a few counts of this clonotype. The genes are TRBV12-3 or TRBV12-4 and TRBJ1-4, with D maybe TRBD1 (5 bases). Trimming removed 6 bases at V and 8 bases at J, with 13 bases between. The CDR3 totals 13 residues. CDR3 DNA sequence: TGTGCCAGCAGATCCGACAGCGTAGAAAAACTGTTTTTT. This encodes CASRSDSVEKLFF.

The chain joins TRBV12-3 or TRBV12-4 to TRBJ1-1; D is perhaps TRBD1 (5 bases). The ends were cut back, 8 bases at V and 8 bases at J, with 18 bases in the middle. CDR3 length: 13 amino acids. In DNA form, the CDR3 reads TGTGCCAGCTCCCTCTCCGGGGGGGGGGAAGCTTTCTTT. It codes for CASSLSGGGEAFF.

The rearrangement links TRBV12-3 or TRBV12-4 to TRBJ2-3; 10 bases fit TRBD1. The CDR3 consists of 15 residues. Trimming took 6 bases from V and 2 from J; bases not matched to a gene: 5. CDR3 sequence reads: CASSTGTGVTDTQYF. The CDR3 DNA is TGTGCCAGCAGCACCGGGACAGGGGTCACAGATACGCAGTATTTT.

The chain employs TRBV10-3 and TRBJ1-5; D unresolved. From germline, CDR1 is ENHRY and CDR2 SYGVKD. The CDR3 length is 13 residues. The V and J ends lost 11 bases and 5 bases respectively, with 16 bases between them. In DNA, the CDR3 is TGTGCCCCCATGGGAGGGATTCATCAGCCCCAGCATTTT. This gives the protein CAPMGGIHQPQHF.

This rearrangement joins TRBV10-3 to TRBJ2-7; 8 bases map to TRBD1. The CDR3 runs to 15 residues. Germline values: CDR1 ENHRY, CDR2 SYGVKD. Trimming at V came to 6 bases and at J to 0 bases, leaving 7 bases not matched to a gene. The CDR3 sequence is CAIRVGQASSYEQYF. In DNA form, the CDR3 reads TGTGCCATCAGGGTGGGACAGGCGAGCTCCTACGAGCAGTACTTC.

Of note for this clonotype: Its ends do not fully match the called genes, so a read error is possible. The V and J genes are TRBV5-6 and TRBJ2-5, with 8 bases matching TRBD2. The germline V gene has CDR1 SGHDT and CDR2 YYEEEE. The CDR3 length is 16 residues. The CDR3: CASTLPQFSGEETQYF. CDR3 nucleotide sequence: TGTGCCAGCACCTTGCCCCAATTTAGCGGGGAGGAGACCCAGTACTTC.

To note about this clonotype: One end of the junction fails to match germline, which may point to a read error. V is TRBV7-2 and J is TRBJ2-7; TRBD2 matches at 10 bases. Germline values: CDR1 SGHTA, CDR2 FQGNSA. CDR3 length equals 15 residues. CDR3 sequence reads: CASSIAGGTPLEQYF. CDR3 DNA: TGTGCCAGCAGCATAGCGGGAGGCACTCCCCTCGAGCAGTACTTC.

This clonotype was recorded at least ten times. The chain joins TRBV10-3 to TRBJ2-4; 8 nucleotides align to TRBD1. Germline-derived CDR1 and CDR2 are ENHRY and SYGVKD. Trimming took 4 bases from V and 7 from J; bases not matched to a gene: 6. The length of the CDR3 is 14 residues. In DNA form, the CDR3 reads TGTGCCATCAGTGCACACGGACAGGGTAACATTCAGTACTTC. It encodes CAISAHGQGNIQYF.

For the CDR3, the DNA is TGTGCCAGCAGCCAGGGGGGGGGGGTCACTGAAGCTTTCTTT. It translates to CASSQGGGVTEAFF. The genes are TRBV12-3 or TRBV12-4 and TRBJ1-1; 7 nucleotides align to TRBD1. Trimming took 6 bases from V and 4 from J; bases not matched to a gene: 8. This CDR3 is 14 amino acids long.

A few counts support this clonotype. The chain has TRBV7-3 and TRBJ2-1; no reliable D call. The V end was cut by 10 bases, the J end by 6 bases, with 22 bases between. Looked up from germline, CDR1 is SGHTA and CDR2 is FQGTGA. The CDR3 extends over 15 amino acids. The DNA of the CDR3 is TGTGCCACCAGTCACACCGCGGCTCAGGCCAATGAGCAGTTCTTC. Its translation is CATSHTAAQANEQFF.

Turning to this clonotype: Sequence at one end of the junction differs from germline and may be a read error. The chain combines TRBV29-1 with TRBJ2-7, with 7 bases aligning to TRBD2. Germline V gene lookup returns CDR1 SQVTM and CDR2 ANQGSEA. The CDR3 is made up of 15 amino acids. The CDR3, as DNA: TGCAGCGTTCAAGACCGGACTAGTGGGACTTACGAGCAGTACTTC. Its protein product is CSVQDRTSGTYEQYF.

This clonotype showed up just a few times. One end of the junction fails to match germline, which may point to a read error. J is TRBJ2-7 and V is TRBV7-9; D remains unclear. The CDR3 covers 17 residues. Germline values: CDR1 SEHNR, CDR2 FQNEAQ (reference sequence). The CDR3 protein is CASSPPWTRRSSYEQYF. CDR3 in DNA: TGCGCCAGCAGCCCCCCTTGGACGAGACGTAGCTCCTACGAGCAGTACTTC.

The V call is TRBV10-3, the J call TRBJ2-5; TRBD2 might be the D (6 bases). Germline lookup yields CDR1 ENHRY and CDR2 SYGVKD. This CDR3 is 16 amino acids long. Trimming stripped 6 bases from V and 5 bases from J, with 22 bases between. This CDR3 is CAIRPSVDVLVETQYF. The CDR3 DNA reads TGTGCCATCAGGCCTAGCGTAGATGTGCTAGTTGAGACCCAGTACTTC.

This clonotype was detected only a few times. Germline and junction disagree at one end, which may indicate a read error. V is TRBV10-3 and J is TRBJ1-2; D call uncertain. The CDR3 runs 13 residues. CDR1 is ENHRY, CDR2 SYGVKD, per germline. DNA of the CDR3: TGTGCCAGCAGTGGACGGCGTAACTATGGCTACACCTTC. It specifies CASSGRRNYGYTF.